This TCR beta chain was sequenced for a study of T cells in Graves' hyperthyroidism and ophthalmopathy. Germline V lookup: CDR1 KGHSH, CDR2 LQKENI. Trimming cost V 5 bases and J 4 bases, with 21 bases left between them. The CDR3 consists of 17 residues. This clonotype has a count of ten or more. The antigen is not known. Broader study findings: Ophthalmopathy was model-predicted a median approximately 6.9 months pre-onset. Also found in blood were most expanded thyroid clonotypes above 0.001.

Amplified TCR beta CDR3 regions came from RNA transcripts. The HTBI primer set was used in a first-round RT-PCR of the TCR CDR3. TCRdb reprocessed the multiplex PCR reads with MiXCR, giving one entry per CDR3 protein. This sample yields about 540,000 distinct CDR3 sequences, of which just over 45% are seen a single time; approximately 7.5% belongs to the top ten. The chain employs TRBV18 and TRBJ1-5; D is possibly TRBD1 (6 bases). The sample comprised peripheral blood or thyroid tissue (not recorded which). The clonotype originates from a young woman with Graves' hyperthyroidism. The CDR3 region is CASSGVSVPQGNQPQHF. CDR3 nucleotides: TGTGCCAGCTCAGGCGTATCGGTGCCGCAGGGGAATCAGCCCCAGCATTTT.